These 17 T cell receptor beta chains share one sample of origin, sequenced in a study of shared clonotypes between healthy human individuals. Clones were read by immunoSEQ multiplex PCR, and TCRdb kept only the in-frame ones, dropping some. The sample consists of about 1 million clones, 65% to 75% of them appearing once. The sample consisted of memory CD4+ T cells sorted from blood. The subset: CD45RA-negative fraction. The source of these receptors is a young man in good health.

This chain links TRBV19 with TRBJ1-6, with 7 bases aligning to TRBD1. After removal of 3 bases from V and 11 bases from J, the junction contained 7 bases not matched to a gene. The length of the CDR3 is 14 residues. Germline V gene sequence: CDR1 LNHDA, CDR2 SQIVND (reference sequence). CDR3 in amino acids: CASSISDRDPPLHF. The CDR3 bases are TGTGCCAGTAGTATCTCCGACAGGGATCCACCCCTCCACTTT.

The chain employs TRBV7-9 and TRBJ2-1; 14 bases fit TRBD2. V was clipped by 5 bases and J by 8 bases; unmatched bases: 11. There are 17 residues in the CDR3. The germline gives CDR1 SEHNR, CDR2 FQNEAQ (reference sequence). The CDR3 region is CASSGRGLAGVIDEQFF. The CDR3 coding sequence is TGTGCCAGCAGCGGTAGGGGACTAGCGGGAGTGATCGATGAGCAGTTCTTC.

The rearrangement uses TRBV7-2 and TRBJ1-1; no firm D call. Germline CDR1 is SGHTA and CDR2 is FQGNSA. The ends were cut back, 0 bases at V and 1 base at J, with 6 bases in the middle. The CDR3 length is 14 residues. The CDR3 protein is CASSLAGTNTEAFF. CDR3 nucleotides: TGTGCCAGCAGCTTAGCCGGCACGAACACTGAAGCTTTCTTT.

This clone has only one observation. J is TRBJ2-2 and V is TRBV5-1; a weak D match, TRBD1 (5 bases). This CDR3 comprises 16 residues. Per germline, CDR1 SGHRS and CDR2 YFSETQ. With 4 bases removed from V and 1 base from J, the gap between germline ends came to 14 bases. CDR3 sequence: CASSGQQQMNTGELFF. The CDR3 coding sequence is TGCGCCAGCAGCGGACAACAGCAAATGAACACCGGGGAGCTGTTTTTT.

The rearrangement uses TRBV28 and TRBJ2-1; TRBD1 aligns across 12 bases. Losses at the gene ends were 4 bases for V and 6 bases for J; bases not matched to a gene: 13. CDR1 is MDHEN and CDR2 is SYDVKM in the germline V gene. CDR3 length: 18 residues. In DNA, the CDR3 is TGTGCCAGCAGTTCCTTGGGGACAGGGGGCCCCTTCTCCAATGAGCAGTTCTTC. This codes for CASSSLGTGGPFSNEQFF.

The chain combines TRBV30 with TRBJ1-5; D not resolved. Germline lookup yields CDR1 GTSNPN and CDR2 SVGIG (reference sequence). The length of the CDR3 is 13 residues. V was clipped by 2 bases and J by 2 bases, with 7 bases between them. In nucleotides, the CDR3 is TGTGCCTGGAGTAAGGCGGGCAATCAGCCCCAGCATTTT. Protein sequence: CAWSKAGNQPQHF.

This clone has a handful of counts. The CDR3: CASSLGTSGNGETQYF. The CDR3 coding sequence is TGTGCCAGCAGCTTAGGAACTAGCGGGAATGGTGAGACCCAGTACTTC. The chain links TRBV11-2 to TRBJ2-5; 10 bases line up with TRBD2. V lost 1 base and J lost 5; bases outside the gene matches: 7. Germline V gene lookup returns CDR1 SGHAT and CDR2 FQNNGV. The CDR3 length is 16 residues.

The J gene is TRBJ1-4, the V gene TRBV11-2; the D gene is possibly TRBD1 (5 bases). This CDR3 has 16 residues. Germline V gene sequence: CDR1 SGHAT, CDR2 FQNNGV. Trimming took 5 bases from V and 0 from J, leaving 13 bases between them. The CDR3 reads CASSQGGVTTNEKLFF. As DNA, the CDR3 is TGTGCCAGCAGCCAGGGAGGAGTTACAACTAATGAAAAACTGTTTTTT.

This clone has a single count. The chain links TRBV11-2 to TRBJ2-1, with D unclear. The germline CDR1 and CDR2 sequences are SGHAT and FQNNGV. CDR3 length: 13 amino acids. V was trimmed by 3 bases and J by 6 bases, leaving 9 bases between them. CDR3 nucleotides: TGTGCCAGCAGCTTCCGGCGGATCAATGAGCAGTTCTTC. It specifies CASSFRRINEQFF.

The rearrangement uses TRBV15 and TRBJ1-5, with TRBD1 identical over 11 bases. Germline V gene lookup returns CDR1 LNHNV and CDR2 YYDKDF (reference sequence). Trimming removed 0 bases from V and 5 bases from J; junction bases left unmatched: 6. CDR3 size: 17 residues. The CDR3 protein is CATSRDEGQGEYQPQHF. The DNA of the CDR3 is TGTGCCACCAGCAGAGATGAGGGACAGGGGGAATATCAGCCCCAGCATTTT. Full variable domain (outside the CDR3, taken from reference TRBV15 and TRBJ1-5): DAMVIQNPRYQVTQFGKPVTLSCSQTLNHNVMYWYQQKSSQAPKLLFHYYDKDFNNEADTPDNFQSRRPNTSFCFLDIRSPGLGDTAMYLCATSRDEGQGEYQPQHFGDGTRLSIL.

There are a few counts of this clone. V gene TRBV7-2 combines with J gene TRBJ2-5; 9 bases fit TRBD1. V lost 5 bases and J lost 5; bases outside the gene matches: 9. Germline values: CDR1 SGHTA, CDR2 FQGNSA. This CDR3 has 15 amino acids. The CDR3 sequence: CASSTRDREWETQYF. The CDR3 DNA reads as TGTGCCAGCAGCACGCGGGACAGGGAATGGGAGACCCAGTACTTC. Combining the CDR3 with reference TRBV7-2 and TRBJ2-5 gives the whole variable domain GAGVSQSPSNKVTEKGKDVELRCDPISGHTALYWYRQSLGQGLEFLIYFQGNSAPDKSGLPSDRFSAERTGGSVSTLTIQRTQQEDSAVYLCASSTRDREWETQYFGPGTRLLVL.

J is TRBJ2-5 and V is TRBV25-1, with D perhaps being TRBD1 or TRBD2 (5 bases each). V gave up 3 bases and J gave up 0 bases, with 17 bases separating them. In germline, CDR1 is MGHDK, CDR2 SYGVNS. There are 17 residues in the CDR3. CDR3 bases: TGTGCCAGCAGTGACTCCAGGGACCCGTCGTACCAAGAGACCCAGTACTTC. It encodes CASSDSRDPSYQETQYF.

This clone has at least ten counts. At the DNA level, this CDR3 is encoded by other sequences in the same sample as well. This sequence joins TRBV18 and TRBJ1-4, with D uncertain. Looked up from germline, CDR1 is KGHSH and CDR2 is LQKENI. Trimming pared 3 bases from V and 8 bases from J, leaving 7 bases between. The CDR3 sequence is 12 residues long. As DNA, the CDR3 is TGTGCCAGCTCACCCGTCGGCGAAAAACTGTTTTTT. It specifies CASSPVGEKLFF. The variable domain in full, completed from reference TRBV18 and TRBJ1-4, reads NAGVMQNPRHLVRRRGQEARLRCSPMKGHSHVYWYRQLPEEGLKFMVYLQKENIIDESGMPKERFSAEFPKEGPSILRIQQVVRGDSAAYFCASSPVGEKLFFGSGTQLSVL.

J is TRBJ2-6 and V is TRBV4-3; no clear D gene. V was clipped by 3 bases and J by 0 bases, with 15 bases between them. Germline lookup yields CDR1 LGHNA and CDR2 YSLEER. The CDR3 length is 18 residues. Here the CDR3 reads CASSHAVGGPSGANVLTF. The CDR3 DNA reads as TGCGCCAGCAGCCATGCCGTTGGCGGTCCCTCTGGGGCCAACGTCCTGACTTTC.

The chain is built from TRBV5-1 and TRBJ2-2; TRBD2 is a possible D gene (6 bases). Trimming stripped 0 bases from V and 8 bases from J, with 11 bases between. The V gene's germline CDR1 is SGHRS and CDR2 YFSETQ. There are 14 residues in the CDR3. The CDR3 here is CASSLGGTNGELFF. In nucleotides, the CDR3 is TGCGCCAGCAGCTTGGGCGGGACGAATGGGGAGCTGTTTTTT.

The gene calls are TRBV10-2 and TRBJ2-5, with no clear D. Per the germline V gene, CDR1 is WSHSY and CDR2 is SAAADI. Trimming shortened V by 8 bases and J by 5 bases, and 6 bases separated the two germline ends. The CDR3 has 10 residues. CDR3 region: CASGRETQYF. The CDR3 bases are TGCGCCAGCGGCAGGGAGACCCAGTACTTC.

The chain combines TRBV7-2 with TRBJ2-7, with 8 bases fitting TRBD2. CDR1 SGHTA and CDR2 FQGNSA come from the germline V gene. Trimming took 0 bases from V and 1 from J; bases not matched to a gene: 5. The CDR3 length is 16 residues. This CDR3 reads CASSLAGQRGSYEQYF. As DNA, the CDR3 is TGTGCCAGCAGCTTAGCGGGCCAGCGGGGGTCCTACGAGCAGTACTTC.